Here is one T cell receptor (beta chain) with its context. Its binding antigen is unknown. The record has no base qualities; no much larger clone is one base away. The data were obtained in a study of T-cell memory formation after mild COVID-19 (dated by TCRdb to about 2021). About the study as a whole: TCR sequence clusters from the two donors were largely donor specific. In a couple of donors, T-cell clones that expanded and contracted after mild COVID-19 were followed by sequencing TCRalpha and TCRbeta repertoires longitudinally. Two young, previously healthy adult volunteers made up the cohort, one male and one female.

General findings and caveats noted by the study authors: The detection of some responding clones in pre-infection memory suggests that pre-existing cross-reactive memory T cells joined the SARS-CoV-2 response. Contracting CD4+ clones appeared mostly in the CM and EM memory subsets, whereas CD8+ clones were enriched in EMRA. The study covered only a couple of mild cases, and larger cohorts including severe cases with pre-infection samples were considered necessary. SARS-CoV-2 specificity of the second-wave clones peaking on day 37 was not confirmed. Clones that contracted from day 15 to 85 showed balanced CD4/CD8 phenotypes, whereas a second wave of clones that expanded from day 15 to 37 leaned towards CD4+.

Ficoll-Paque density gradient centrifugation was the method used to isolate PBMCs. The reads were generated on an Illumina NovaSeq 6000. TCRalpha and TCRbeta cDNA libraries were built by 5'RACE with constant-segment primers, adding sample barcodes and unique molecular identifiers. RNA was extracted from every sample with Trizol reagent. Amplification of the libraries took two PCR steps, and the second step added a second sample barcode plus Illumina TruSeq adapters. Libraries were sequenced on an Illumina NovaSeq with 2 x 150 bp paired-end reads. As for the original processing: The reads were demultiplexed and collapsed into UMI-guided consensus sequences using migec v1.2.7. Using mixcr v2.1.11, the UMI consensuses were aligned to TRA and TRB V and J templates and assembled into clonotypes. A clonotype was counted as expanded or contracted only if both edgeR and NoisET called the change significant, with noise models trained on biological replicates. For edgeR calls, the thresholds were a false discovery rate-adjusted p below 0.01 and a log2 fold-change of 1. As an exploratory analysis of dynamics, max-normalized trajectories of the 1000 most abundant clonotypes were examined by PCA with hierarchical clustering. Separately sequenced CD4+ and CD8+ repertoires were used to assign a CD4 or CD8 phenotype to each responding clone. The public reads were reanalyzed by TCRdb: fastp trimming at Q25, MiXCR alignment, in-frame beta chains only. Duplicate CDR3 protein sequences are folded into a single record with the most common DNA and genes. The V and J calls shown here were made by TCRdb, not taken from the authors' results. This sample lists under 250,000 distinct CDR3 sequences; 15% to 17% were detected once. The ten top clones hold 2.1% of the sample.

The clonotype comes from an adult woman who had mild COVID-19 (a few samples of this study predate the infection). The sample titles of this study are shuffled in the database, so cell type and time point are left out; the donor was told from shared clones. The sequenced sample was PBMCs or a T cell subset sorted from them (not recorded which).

CDR3 reads: CASSSQGGFEQYF. The sequenced DNA: TGTGCCAGCAGCTCCCAGGGGGGCTTCGAGCAGTACTTC. The rearrangement combines TRBV7-6 with TRBJ2-7; the best D guess is TRBD1, with 7 bases matching. The CDR3 covers 13 residues, taking in both the cysteine and the phenylalanine. Of all the DNA, just the CDR3 is kept, 39 bases in frame from base 1. The V and J ends are trimmed by 4 bases and 6 bases, leaving 13 bases between them. CDR1 and CDR2 were assigned from the germline V gene as SGHVS and FNYEAQ.